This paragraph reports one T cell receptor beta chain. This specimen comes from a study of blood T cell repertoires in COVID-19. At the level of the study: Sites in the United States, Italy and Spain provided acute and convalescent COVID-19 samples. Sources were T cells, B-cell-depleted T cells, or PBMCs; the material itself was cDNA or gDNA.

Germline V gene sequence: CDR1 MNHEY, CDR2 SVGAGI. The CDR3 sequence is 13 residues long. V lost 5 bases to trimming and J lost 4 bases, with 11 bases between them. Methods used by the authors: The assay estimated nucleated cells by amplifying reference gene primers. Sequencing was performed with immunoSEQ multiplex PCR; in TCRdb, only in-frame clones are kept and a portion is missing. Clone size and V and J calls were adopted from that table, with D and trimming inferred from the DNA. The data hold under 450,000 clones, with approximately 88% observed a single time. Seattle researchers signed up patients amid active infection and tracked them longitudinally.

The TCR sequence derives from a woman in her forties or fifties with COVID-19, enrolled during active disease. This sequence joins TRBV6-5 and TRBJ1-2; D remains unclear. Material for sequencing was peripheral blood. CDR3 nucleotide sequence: TGTGCCAGCAGTCCTAGACCTCTCTATGGCTACACCTTC. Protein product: CASSPRPLYGYTF.